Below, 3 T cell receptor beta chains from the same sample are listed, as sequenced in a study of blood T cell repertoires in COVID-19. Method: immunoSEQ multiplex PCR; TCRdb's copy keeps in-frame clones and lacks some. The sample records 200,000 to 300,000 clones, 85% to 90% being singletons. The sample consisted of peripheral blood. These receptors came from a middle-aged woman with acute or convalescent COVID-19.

The CDR3: CASSYDGQGSEAFF. DNA for the CDR3: TGTGCCAGCAGTTACGACGGGCAGGGGAGTGAAGCTTTCTTT. V and J are TRBV6-5 and TRBJ1-1; the D gene is possibly TRBD1 (6 bases). Per germline, CDR1 MNHEY and CDR2 SVGAGI. Trimming shortened V by 2 bases and J by 7 bases, and 14 bases separated the two germline ends. This CDR3 region has 14 residues.

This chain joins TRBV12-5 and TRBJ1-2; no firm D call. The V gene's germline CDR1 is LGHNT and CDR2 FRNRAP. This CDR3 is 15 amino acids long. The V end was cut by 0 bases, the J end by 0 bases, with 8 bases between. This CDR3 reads CASGLVQGANYGYTF. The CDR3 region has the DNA TGTGCTAGTGGTTTGGTACAAGGAGCTAACTATGGCTACACCTTC.

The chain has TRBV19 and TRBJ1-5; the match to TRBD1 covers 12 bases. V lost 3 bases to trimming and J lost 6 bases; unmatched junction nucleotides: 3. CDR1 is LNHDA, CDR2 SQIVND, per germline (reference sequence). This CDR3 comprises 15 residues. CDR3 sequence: CASSMTGQGAQPQHF. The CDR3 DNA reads TGTGCCAGTAGTATGACGGGACAGGGGGCTCAGCCCCAGCATTTT.